The 20 T cell receptor beta chains below were found in one sample sequenced in a study of blood T cell repertoires in COVID-19 (dated by TCRdb to about 2020). The library came from the immunoSEQ multiplex PCR assay. Here the immuneACCESS table is served through TCRdb, limited to in-frame sequences with V and J called. Missing clones are a known gap in these copies; in checked studies unresolved V genes cover under half, and the rest lacks a known reason. The sample table shows under 200,000 clones, and just under 80% are seen once. Of the sample, 6.5% is held by the ten largest clones. Material: peripheral blood. Source of these receptors: a man in his 70s with active or convalescent COVID-19.

The chain recombines TRBV6-5 with TRBJ1-2, with D unresolved. CDR1 MNHEY and CDR2 SVGAGI come from the germline V gene. Trimming left V 2 bases short and J 4 bases short, with 14 bases between. This CDR3 contains 15 residues. This CDR3 is CASSYGPGQAYGYTF. CDR3 coding DNA: TGTGCCAGCAGTTACGGGCCAGGTCAAGCCTATGGCTACACCTTC.

This chain links TRBV9 with TRBJ2-3; TRBD2 matches 11 bases. The CDR3 sequence is 16 residues long. Trimming cost V 4 bases and J 5 bases; bases outside gene matches: 9. Germline CDR1 is SGDLS and CDR2 is YYNGEE. CDR3 nucleotide sequence: TGTGCCAGCAGCTCCTGGACTAGCGGGCCAGTAGATACGCAGTATTTT. Amino acid sequence: CASSSWTSGPVDTQYF.

The rearrangement joins TRBV12-3 or TRBV12-4 to TRBJ1-2; D is unclear. The CDR3 totals 13 residues. V was trimmed by 2 bases and J by 5 bases, leaving 9 bases between them. The CDR3 reads CASSLPRLYGYTF. CDR3 nucleotide sequence: TGTGCCAGCAGTTTACCCAGGCTTTATGGCTACACCTTC.

The gene calls are TRBV5-6 and TRBJ2-7; 8 nucleotides line up with TRBD1. The CDR3 sequence is 16 residues long. Germline CDR1 and CDR2: SGHDT and YYEEEE. V gave up 3 bases and J gave up 1 base; unmatched junction bases: 9. The CDR3 is CASSSVGQGGSYEQYF. Here the CDR3 DNA reads TGTGCCAGCAGCTCGGTAGGACAGGGTGGGTCCTACGAGCAGTACTTC.

In regard to this clone: Additional DNA sequences in this sample encode the identical CDR3. The chain joins TRBV5-1 to TRBJ1-2, with 9 bases aligning to TRBD1. Per germline, CDR1 SGHRS and CDR2 YFSETQ. With 4 bases clipped from V and 5 bases from J, the junction kept 6 bases outside the gene matches. The CDR3 has 14 amino acids. The CDR3 coding sequence is TGCGCCAGCAGCATGGACAGGGGTCGATATGGCTACACCTTC. It codes for CASSMDRGRYGYTF.

The sample holds a few counts of this clone. The chain combines TRBV6-1 with TRBJ2-1; weak D call: TRBD2 (5 bases). The CDR3 runs 16 residues. Germline loops: CDR1 MNHNS, CDR2 SASEGT. Trimming left V 3 bases short and J 6 bases short, with 18 bases between. CDR3 in DNA: TGTGCCAGCAGTGAGATGAGGAGGACTGACGTCAATGAGCAGTTCTTC. Translation gives CASSEMRRTDVNEQFF.

V usage is TRBV4-1 and J usage is TRBJ1-6; a possible D gene is TRBD1 (5 bases). The CDR3 is 14 amino acids. Trimming left V 2 bases short and J 11 bases short, with 13 bases between. Germline loops: CDR1 MGHRA, CDR2 YSYEKL. The DNA for the CDR3 is TGCGCCAGCAGCCAACCCGACAGCAGGGCACCCCTCCACTTT. Translated, it gives CASSQPDSRAPLHF.

The chain uses TRBV7-2 and TRBJ2-3, with 10 bases that match TRBD2. The V gene's germline CDR1 is SGHTA and CDR2 FQGNSA. The V gene end was trimmed by 5 bases and the J gene end by 3 bases; junction bases not matched to a gene: 5. The CDR3 spans 15 residues. CDR3 protein: CASSGQLAGTDTQYF. Written as DNA, the CDR3 is TGTGCCAGCAGCGGACAACTAGCGGGGACAGATACGCAGTATTTT.

This clone was seen once. The germline gene is not matched at one end of the junction; a read error may be the cause. CDR3 in amino acids: CASSVDQGTDTQYF. CDR3 sequence (DNA): TGTGCCAGCAGCGTAGACCAGGGCACAGATACGCAGTATTTT. The chain joins TRBV11-2 to TRBJ2-3; D uncertain. Germline assignment: CDR1 SGHAT and CDR2 FQNNGV. This CDR3 has 14 residues.

V gene TRBV7-8 combines with J gene TRBJ1-2; TRBD1 agrees at 8 bases. The V gene end was trimmed by 1 base and the J gene end by 5 bases; junction bases not matched to a gene: 3. Germline CDR1 SGHVS, CDR2 FQNEAQ. This CDR3 comprises 14 residues. The DNA of the CDR3 is TGTGCCAGCAGCTTAGGGACAGGGATGTATGGCTACACCTTC. It is translated as CASSLGTGMYGYTF.

The chain recombines TRBV6-5 with TRBJ2-3; 11 nucleotides align to TRBD1. The CDR3 loop spans 14 amino acids. From germline, CDR1 is MNHEY and CDR2 SVGAGI. J lost 3 bases, V lost 8 bases, and 4 bases had no gene match. The CDR3, as DNA: TGTGCCAGCTTGGACAGGGGGCGTACAGATACGCAGTATTTT. This encodes CASLDRGRTDTQYF.

The V and J genes are TRBV24-1 and TRBJ2-1; D gene uncertain. CDR3 size: 16 residues. V was trimmed by 3 bases and J by 0 bases, leaving 11 bases between them. From germline, CDR1 is KGHDR and CDR2 SFDVKD. The CDR3 DNA follows: TGTGCCACCAGTGATACCCAGGCGAGCTCCTACAATGAGCAGTTCTTC. This gives the protein CATSDTQASSYNEQFF.

The CDR3, as DNA: TGTGCCACCAGCATCGGGACAGACACTGAAGCTTTCTTT. Protein: CATSIGTDTEAFF. The genes are TRBV15 and TRBJ1-1, with 7 bases fitting TRBD1. The J segment lost 3 bases and the V segment lost 4 bases, leaving 2 bases of the junction unmatched. This CDR3 contains 13 residues. CDR1 is LNHNV and CDR2 is YYDKDF in the germline V gene (reference sequence).

This clone was recorded once. The rearrangement links TRBV7-9 to TRBJ2-2; maybe TRBD2 (6 bases). CDR1 and CDR2 (germline): SEHNR, FQNEAQ (reference sequence). Between the trimmed V and J ends, which lost 6 bases and 1 base, there was a span of 24 bases. This CDR3 contains 19 residues. Here the CDR3 DNA reads TGTGCCAGCAGTTTCCGCGGGGTATCGGCGGTCCGGAACACCGGGGAGCTGTTTTTT. Translating gives CASSFRGVSAVRNTGELFF.

This sequence joins TRBV27 and TRBJ1-1; tentatively, D is TRBD1 (6 bases). The CDR3 runs 17 residues. Germline V gene data show CDR1 as MNHEY and CDR2 as SMNVEV (reference sequence). Trimming removed 5 bases at V and 3 bases at J, with 22 bases between. Written as DNA, the CDR3 is TGTGCCAGCAGTAGAACTACAATACAGGGAAGGGACACTGAAGCTTTCTTT. The encoded protein is CASSRTTIQGRDTEAFF.

The chain joins TRBV3-1 (or the pseudogene TRBV3-2) to TRBJ2-7; TRBD1 agrees at 10 bases. The germline gives CDR1 LGHDT, CDR2 YNNKEL (reference sequence). V was pared by 8 bases and J by 5 bases, with 9 bases of the junction left unmatched. The CDR3 runs to 14 residues. The CDR3 DNA reads as TGTGCCAGCTGGGCGGGACAGGGGATCGACGAGCAGTACTTC. It codes for CASWAGQGIDEQYF.

The V gene is TRBV4-2, the J gene TRBJ2-6; 8 nucleotides line up with TRBD1. The CDR3 is 17 amino acids. After removal of 2 bases from V and 2 bases from J, the junction contained 5 bases not matched to a gene. Germline CDR1 LGHNA, CDR2 YNFKEQ. In DNA, the CDR3 is TGTGCCAGCAGCCAACAGGACAGGGAGGCTGGGGCCAACGTCCTGACTTTC. It translates to CASSQQDREAGANVLTF.

The chain links TRBV7-2 to TRBJ2-5, with 8 bases aligning to TRBD2. The CDR3 extends over 15 amino acids. Germline trimming cut 5 bases from V and 5 bases from J; bases unmatched to any gene: 10. Germline assignment: CDR1 SGHTA and CDR2 FQGNSA. This CDR3 is CASSPPGLGWETQYF. In DNA, the CDR3 is TGTGCCAGCAGCCCCCCGGGACTAGGTTGGGAGACCCAGTACTTC.

The chain joins TRBV28 to TRBJ2-5; TRBD1 matches 7 bases. V lost 5 bases and J lost 2; bases outside the gene matches: 5. The CDR3 contains 14 residues. Looked up from germline, CDR1 is MDHEN and CDR2 is SYDVKM. The CDR3 reads CASSITGVQETQYF. The DNA for the CDR3 is TGTGCCAGCAGTATCACAGGGGTTCAAGAGACCCAGTACTTC.

This clone has only a few counts. The rearrangement joins TRBV7-9 to TRBJ2-7; D gene uncertain. The CDR3 length is 13 residues. V was trimmed by 2 bases and J by 4 bases, leaving 9 bases between them. CDR1 and CDR2 from the germline V gene are SEHNR and FQNEAQ (reference sequence). CDR3 sequence reads: CASSLQTEYEQYF. The CDR3 DNA reads TGTGCCAGCAGCTTACAAACAGAGTACGAGCAGTACTTC. The complete variable domain, with remaining parts taken from reference TRBV7-9 and TRBJ2-7, reads DTGVSQNPRHKITKRGQNVTFRCDPISEHNRLYWYRQTLGQGPEFLTYFQNEAQLEKSRLLSDRFSAERPKGSFSTLEIQRTEQGDSAMYLCASSLQTEYEQYFGPGTRLTVT.